Below are 26 T cell receptor beta chains sequenced from a single sample in a study of T-cell reconstitution after alpha-beta-depleted transplantation in children (dated by TCRdb to between 2015 and 2016). Library method: PCR. Sequencing relied on an Illumina HiSeq 2500. Molecular barcoding was employed in the preparation of TCR libraries, with unique molecular identifiers being used to normalize TCRbeta repertoire quantification. TCRdb reprocessing: public reads trimmed at Q25 with fastp, clones called with MiXCR, in-frame beta chains kept. Here each entry gathers all rows of one CDR3 protein and keeps the most common genes and DNA. Present in this sample are just under 250,000 distinct CDR3 sequences, about 25% of which were seen just once. Of the sample, about 2.5% falls within the top ten clones. Sample treatment or condition, as interpreted from the label and publication: allogeneic hematopoietic cell transplantation with graft depleted of TCRalphabeta T cells and CD19 B cells.

The starting material was PBMCs, obtained before TCRalphabeta/CD19-depleted stem cell transplant. Receptors originate from a girl aged 2 to 10 with Fanconi anemia, due to receive a stem cell transplant.

This clonotype was observed a single time. The gene calls are TRBV12-3 or TRBV12-4 and TRBJ2-3; tentatively, D is TRBD2 (5 bases). The CDR3 extends over 14 amino acids. Trimming cost V 7 bases and J 2 bases, with 13 bases left between them. In DNA, the CDR3 is TGTGCCAGCAAGGGCGGGTTACCCACAGATACGCAGTATTTT. It codes for CASKGGLPTDTQYF.

This clonotype was recorded many times. The chain has TRBV10-3 and TRBJ2-1; 9 bases are a match to TRBD2. The CDR3 is 15 amino acids. V lost 4 bases, J lost 1 base, and 2 bases stayed unmatched. CDR1 is ENHRY, CDR2 SYGVKD, per germline. As DNA, the CDR3 is TGTGCCATCAGTGCTCTAGCGGGATCCTACAATGAGCAGTTCTTC. Translation gives CAISALAGSYNEQFF.

This clonotype has ten or more counts. The chain links TRBV20-1 to TRBJ2-7; 7 bases line up with TRBD1. The V and J ends lost 6 bases and 7 bases, in that order; junction bases with no gene match: 18. Germline CDR1 and CDR2: DFQATT and SNEGSKA (reference sequence). The CDR3 spans 15 residues. The CDR3 sequence is CSAHRDRVFSGEQYF. The CDR3 region has the DNA TGCAGTGCCCACCGAGACAGGGTCTTCTCTGGAGAGCAGTACTTC.

The count of this clonotype is one. Possible read error: a much larger clone is one base away. V usage is TRBV20-1 and J usage is TRBJ2-4; TRBD2 might be the D (5 bases). In germline, CDR1 is DFQATT, CDR2 SNEGSKA (reference sequence). This CDR3 contains 15 residues. The CDR3 loop reads CSTRDYVLAKNIQYF. The CDR3 DNA follows: TGCAGTACTAGAGATTATGTACTAGCCAAAAACATTCAGTACTTC.

Many counts were recorded for this clonotype. The J gene is TRBJ1-1, the V gene TRBV29-1, with D possibly matching TRBD1 (5 bases). CDR1 SQVTM and CDR2 ANQGSEA come from the germline V gene. CDR3 length equals 13 residues. V was cut by 2 bases and J by 11 bases, with 18 bases left in between. CDR3 loop: CSVERFRREVAFF. The CDR3 DNA follows: TGCAGCGTTGAAAGGTTCCGCAGGGAAGTTGCTTTCTTT.

This rearrangement joins TRBV20-1 to TRBJ2-7, with TRBD2 identical over 7 bases. With V trimmed by 0 bases and J by 9 bases, 2 bases remained unmatched. The CDR3 length is 11 residues. Looked up from germline, CDR1 is DFQATT and CDR2 is SNEGSKA (reference sequence). CDR3 sequence (DNA): TGCAGTGCTAGAGATCGGGAGGTGCAGTACTTC. It codes for CSARDREVQYF.

This clonotype occurred a few times. The chain is built from TRBV10-2 and TRBJ1-1, with a tentative D call TRBD1 (5 bases). The CDR3 is made up of 13 amino acids. The V gene's germline CDR1 is WSHSY and CDR2 SAAADI. The V end was cut by 8 bases, the J end by 1 base, with 11 bases between. The CDR3 protein is CASVQGWNTEAFF. For the CDR3, the DNA is TGCGCCAGCGTTCAGGGATGGAACACTGAAGCTTTCTTT.

This clonotype has a count of ten or more. This rearrangement joins TRBV29-1 to TRBJ2-3, with 9 nucleotides matching TRBD1. The germline V gene has CDR1 SQVTM and CDR2 ANQGSEA. The CDR3 is 19 residues long. V was clipped by 2 bases and J by 4 bases; unmatched bases: 19. In DNA, the CDR3 is TGCAGCGTTGAAAGGGTGGGACAGGGCCATGGCCCCTATTCAGATACGCAGTATTTT. Amino acid sequence: CSVERVGQGHGPYSDTQYF.

This clonotype was picked up a small number of times. The chain combines TRBV29-1 with TRBJ1-5; no clear D gene. V lost 4 bases and J lost 0, with 19 bases in between. Germline V CDR1 and CDR2: SQVTM, ANQGSEA. CDR3 length: 17 amino acids. Here the CDR3 reads CSVAWGNRWDSNQPQHF. The CDR3 nucleotides are TGCAGCGTTGCCTGGGGAAATAGGTGGGATAGCAATCAGCCCCAGCATTTT.

This chain connects TRBV6-1 to TRBJ2-3, with D tentatively TRBD1 or TRBD2 (5 bases each). Per germline, CDR1 MNHNS and CDR2 SASEGT. The CDR3 spans 17 residues. V was clipped by 6 bases and J by 3 bases, with 22 bases between them. The CDR3, as DNA: TGTGCCAGCAGCCTCCCAGTTGGGGGACGGCATACAGATACGCAGTATTTT. It yields the protein CASSLPVGGRHTDTQYF.

This clonotype was found many times. The chain recombines TRBV29-1 with TRBJ1-3, with D tentatively TRBD1 (6 bases). With 7 bases removed from V and 4 bases from J, the gap between germline ends came to 17 bases. CDR1 is SQVTM, CDR2 ANQGSEA, per germline. The CDR3 is 14 amino acids. DNA of the CDR3: TGCAGCGCTTCCGGGACACCCCGAGGAAACACCATATATTTT. Translation: CSASGTPRGNTIYF.

In this sample, this clonotype turned up many times. The V gene is TRBV5-1, the J gene TRBJ2-1; D unclear. CDR1 is SGHRS, CDR2 YFSETQ, per germline. The V gene lost 0 bases and the J gene lost 6 bases, with 7 bases spanning the gap. This CDR3 has 13 amino acids. The CDR3, as DNA: TGCGCCAGCAGCTTGGGACTTCCCAATGAGCAGTTCTTC. It yields the protein CASSLGLPNEQFF. Variable domain in full (rest from reference TRBV5-1 and TRBJ2-1): KAGVTQTPRYLIKTRGQQVTLSCSPISGHRSVSWYQQTPGQGLQFLFEYFSETQRNKGNFPGRFSGRQFSNSRSEMNVSTLELGDSALYLCASSLGLPNEQFFGPGTRLTVL.

This clonotype was counted between two and nine times. The chain is built from TRBV20-1 and TRBJ1-2; D ambiguous. Trimming left V 1 base short and J 5 bases short, with 14 bases between. Germline V gives CDR1 DFQATT, CDR2 SNEGSKA (reference sequence). The CDR3 loop spans 14 amino acids. The CDR3: CSARVQLQTYGYTF. CDR3 in DNA: TGCAGTGCTAGAGTGCAGCTTCAAACTTATGGCTACACCTTC.

The genes are TRBV7-4 and TRBJ2-1; 10 positions match TRBD2. Germline V CDR1 and CDR2: SGHVT, SQSDAQ. CDR3 size: 19 residues. The trim removed 0 bases at V and 0 bases at J, leaving 8 bases unmatched. The CDR3 loop reads CASSLAGLSGGSSYNEQFF. In DNA, the CDR3 is TGTGCCAGCAGCTTAGCGGGGCTTAGCGGGGGGAGCTCCTACAATGAGCAGTTCTTC.

This clonotype was recorded at least ten times. The chain employs TRBV5-6 and TRBJ2-3; D is unresolved. Germline CDR1 reads SGHDT; CDR2 reads YYEEEE. The CDR3 has 12 residues. The V end lost 2 bases, the J end lost 6 bases, and 7 bases lay between the germline ends. CDR3: CASSFAFDTQYF. The CDR3 region has the DNA TGTGCCAGCAGCTTTGCCTTCGATACGCAGTATTTT.

This clonotype has at least ten counts. The V and J genes are TRBV20-1 and TRBJ1-2; weak D call: TRBD1 (5 bases). This CDR3 region has 15 residues. CDR1 is DFQATT and CDR2 is SNEGSKA in the germline V gene (reference sequence). V lost 2 bases to trimming and J lost 0 bases, with 13 bases between them. CDR3 loop: CSARTPGRANYGYTF. Written as DNA, the CDR3 is TGCAGTGCTAGAACACCGGGACGAGCTAACTATGGCTACACCTTC.

This clonotype appeared many times. The rearrangement joins TRBV29-1 to TRBJ2-1; 9 positions agree with TRBD2. Per the germline V gene, CDR1 is SQVTM and CDR2 is ANQGSEA. V was clipped by 3 bases and J by 6 bases; unmatched bases: 12. The CDR3 runs to 16 residues. CDR3 amino acids: CSVDPGGLAGTNEQFF. The CDR3 nucleotides are TGCAGCGTTGATCCAGGGGGGCTAGCGGGGACCAATGAGCAGTTCTTC.

The chain combines TRBV20-1 with TRBJ2-3; no definite D call. This CDR3 spans 13 amino acids. Trimming took 3 bases from V and 4 from J, leaving 11 bases between them. Germline V gene data show CDR1 as DFQATT and CDR2 as SNEGSKA (reference sequence). The CDR3 nucleotides are TGCAGTGCTAGCCCGACCTATGCAGATACGCAGTATTTT. It encodes CSASPTYADTQYF.

This clonotype was counted many times. The V gene is TRBV20-1, the J gene TRBJ2-1, with unresolved D. Trimming stripped 5 bases from V and 3 bases from J, with 5 bases between. From germline, CDR1 is DFQATT and CDR2 SNEGSKA (reference sequence). The CDR3 length is 11 residues. CDR3 coding DNA: TGCAGTGCTCCTGACTACAATGAGCAGTTCTTC. It translates to CSAPDYNEQFF.

The genes are TRBV21-1 and TRBJ2-7; no check of the table's D call, TRBD1, against the DNA was made. TRBV21-1 is recorded as a pseudogene. This CDR3 spans 14 amino acids. The CDR3 DNA sequence: TGTGCCAGGGCATCCGGGACAGAGGTCTACGAGCAGTACTTC. It is translated as CARASGTEVYEQYF.

In this sample, this clonotype turned up many times. V gene TRBV30 combines with J gene TRBJ2-1; D is uncertain. Trimming removed 4 bases at V and 8 bases at J, with 15 bases between. This CDR3 is built from 13 residues. Germline CDR1 GTSNPN, CDR2 SVGIG (reference sequence). As DNA, the CDR3 is TGTGCCTGGAAAAGGAGCACGACGGATGAGCAGTTCTTC. Its translation: CAWKRSTTDEQFF.

The chain employs TRBV11-2 and TRBJ1-1; D may be TRBD1 (6 bases). V lost 4 bases to trimming and J lost 1 base, with 28 bases between them. The CDR3 loop spans 20 amino acids. CDR1 and CDR2 from the germline V gene are SGHAT and FQNNGV. Here the CDR3 reads CASSWDAGVQGIDPNTEAFF. The CDR3 nucleotides are TGTGCCAGCAGCTGGGACGCAGGGGTACAAGGAATCGACCCGAACACTGAAGCTTTCTTT.

The rearrangement joins TRBV7-2 to TRBJ2-3, with D maybe TRBD2 (5 bases). The CDR3 sequence is 15 residues long. The germline V and J ends were trimmed by 5 bases and 4 bases, with 16 bases remaining between them. In germline, CDR1 is SGHTA, CDR2 FQGNSA. The chain's CDR3 is CASSPEGATSDTQYF. The CDR3 region has the DNA TGTGCCAGCAGCCCCGAGGGAGCTACCTCAGATACGCAGTATTTT.

The gene calls are TRBV20-1 and TRBJ2-3; D unresolved. With 1 base removed from V and 5 bases from J, the gap between germline ends came to 7 bases. Germline V lookup: CDR1 DFQATT, CDR2 SNEGSKA (reference sequence). CDR3 length: 12 amino acids. CDR3 coding DNA: TGCAGTGCTAGAGCCCCGAAAGATACGCAGTATTTT. Translation: CSARAPKDTQYF.

This clonotype turned up a few times. V and J are TRBV2 and TRBJ2-7; no firm D call. This CDR3 contains 12 residues. Germline lookup yields CDR1 SNHLY and CDR2 FYNNEI. The ends were cut back, 9 bases at V and 0 bases at J, with 9 bases in the middle. CDR3 region: CASNGLSYEQYF. The CDR3 DNA sequence: TGTGCCAGTAACGGGCTCTCCTACGAGCAGTACTTC.

This clonotype was seen more than once but under ten times. The chain couples TRBV5-1 to TRBJ1-1, with 7 bases that match TRBD1. The germline V gene encodes CDR1 SGHRS and CDR2 YFSETQ. The ends lost 0 bases at V and 4 bases at J; junction bases unmatched: 9. The CDR3 runs 16 residues. CDR3 coding DNA: TGCGCCAGCAGCTTGGTCCCGACAGGGCGGAGCACTGAAGCTTTCTTT. Its translation: CASSLVPTGRSTEAFF.